Below are 11 T cell receptor beta chains sequenced from a single sample in a study of blood T cell repertoires in COVID-19. Assay used: immunoSEQ multiplex PCR; TCRdb lists only in-frame clones, some missing. The table records about 190,000 clones, approximately 79% of them present only once. Source material: peripheral blood. Receptor source: a man aged 55 to 70 with active or convalescent COVID-19.

The rearrangement joins TRBV15 to TRBJ2-7, with D possibly matching TRBD2 (6 bases). CDR3 size: 15 residues. V lost 2 bases and J 6 bases, leaving 17 bases between the germline ends. The germline V gene encodes CDR1 LNHNV and CDR2 YYDKDF (reference sequence). The CDR3 coding sequence is TGTGCCACCAGCAGACGCTATAGCGGTTCCCCCGAGCAGTACTTC. It encodes CATSRRYSGSPEQYF. Full variable domain (rest looked up from reference TRBV15 and TRBJ2-7): DAMVIQNPRYQVTQFGKPVTLSCSQTLNHNVMYWYQQKSSQAPKLLFHYYDKDFNNEADTPDNFQSRRPNTSFCFLDIRSPGLGDTAMYLCATSRRYSGSPEQYFGPGTRLTVT.

V is TRBV2 and J is TRBJ2-5, with no clear D. Germline V lookup: CDR1 SNHLY, CDR2 FYNNEI. The CDR3 length is 11 residues. V was pared by 6 bases and J by 0 bases, with 2 bases between. The CDR3 spells CASSYQETQYF. The CDR3, as DNA: TGTGCCAGCAGCTACCAAGAGACCCAGTACTTC.

The chain combines TRBV9 with TRBJ2-5; the D gene is possibly TRBD2 (5 bases). Germline V lookup: CDR1 SGDLS, CDR2 YYNGEE. Trimming cost V 0 bases and J 6 bases, with 9 bases left between them. The CDR3 is 13 amino acids. CDR3 loop: CASSVDPGKTQYF. For the CDR3, the DNA is TGTGCCAGCAGCGTAGACCCGGGAAAGACCCAGTACTTC.

This chain links TRBV4-3 with TRBJ2-1; 7 bases align to TRBD2. Looked up from germline, CDR1 is LGHNA and CDR2 is YSLEER. The CDR3 covers 15 residues. The junction had 4 bases not matched to a gene; V was cut back by 0 bases and J by 5 bases. The CDR3 here is CASSQEGLRDNEQFF. DNA for the CDR3: TGCGCCAGCAGCCAAGAGGGACTACGCGACAATGAGCAGTTCTTC.

The chain carries TRBV28 and TRBJ2-3; 7 bases are a match to TRBD1. The CDR3 sequence is 16 residues long. J gave up 4 bases and V 3 bases, and 10 bases lay outside the gene matches. Germline CDR1 and CDR2: MDHEN and SYDVKM. The CDR3 DNA reads as TGTGCCAGCAGTTTTTTTACAGGGGAGAATGCAGATACGCAGTATTTT. Translating it yields CASSFFTGENADTQYF.

V gene TRBV6-1 combines with J gene TRBJ2-5, with 7 nucleotides matching TRBD1. CDR1 and CDR2 (germline): MNHNS, SASEGT. This CDR3 contains 14 residues. V gave up 2 bases and J gave up 5 bases; unmatched junction bases: 5. CDR3 bases: TGTGCCAGCAGTGAATGGGTCAGGGGGGAGACCCAGTACTTC. This codes for CASSEWVRGETQYF.

The count of this clone is one. The rearrangement links TRBV18 to TRBJ2-1, with D possibly matching TRBD2 (5 bases). The CDR3 runs 13 residues. Germline V lookup: CDR1 KGHSH, CDR2 LQKENI. Trimming stripped 6 bases from V and 5 bases from J, with 11 bases between. Here the CDR3 DNA reads TGTGCCAGCTCGATAGGGCGGGACAATGAGCAGTTCTTC. This encodes CASSIGRDNEQFF.

The chain employs TRBV11-2 and TRBJ1-1; 8 bases map to TRBD1. CDR1 and CDR2 (germline): SGHAT, FQNNGV. The V gene end was trimmed by 2 bases and the J gene end by 5 bases; junction bases not matched to a gene: 4. This CDR3 has 14 residues. Written as DNA, the CDR3 is TGTGCCAGCAGCTTACAGGGGGCGGGGACTGAAGCTTTCTTT. This encodes CASSLQGAGTEAFF.

V is TRBV18 and J is TRBJ1-2; 7 bases align to TRBD1. Unmatched junction bases numbered 8, after V lost 3 bases and J lost 1 base. CDR1 KGHSH and CDR2 LQKENI come from the germline V gene. CDR3 length: 16 amino acids. The CDR3 spells CASSPTGYGFNYGYTF. CDR3 nucleotides: TGTGCCAGCTCACCGACAGGGTATGGATTTAACTATGGCTACACCTTC.

The V gene is TRBV5-1, the J gene TRBJ2-2, with TRBD2 as a possible D gene (6 bases). Germline lookup yields CDR1 SGHRS and CDR2 YFSETQ. Trimming removed 4 bases at V and 6 bases at J, with 10 bases between. This CDR3 is 13 amino acids long. This CDR3 is CASSPGDPGELFF. The CDR3 region has the DNA TGCGCCAGCAGCCCGGGAGATCCCGGGGAGCTGTTTTTT. Full variable domain (remainder filled in from reference TRBV5-1 and TRBJ2-2): KAGVTQTPRYLIKTRGQQVTLSCSPISGHRSVSWYQQTPGQGLQFLFEYFSETQRNKGNFPGRFSGRQFSNSRSEMNVSTLELGDSALYLCASSPGDPGELFFGEGSRLTVL.

The chain joins TRBV29-1 to TRBJ2-3; D not resolved. Germline V gene data show CDR1 as SQVTM and CDR2 as ANQGSEA. The CDR3 loop spans 13 amino acids. V shed 4 bases and J shed 3 bases, with 11 bases lying between them. CDR3 bases: TGCAGCGTTGTGACTGGAGAGACAGATACGCAGTATTTT. Encoded protein: CSVVTGETDTQYF.